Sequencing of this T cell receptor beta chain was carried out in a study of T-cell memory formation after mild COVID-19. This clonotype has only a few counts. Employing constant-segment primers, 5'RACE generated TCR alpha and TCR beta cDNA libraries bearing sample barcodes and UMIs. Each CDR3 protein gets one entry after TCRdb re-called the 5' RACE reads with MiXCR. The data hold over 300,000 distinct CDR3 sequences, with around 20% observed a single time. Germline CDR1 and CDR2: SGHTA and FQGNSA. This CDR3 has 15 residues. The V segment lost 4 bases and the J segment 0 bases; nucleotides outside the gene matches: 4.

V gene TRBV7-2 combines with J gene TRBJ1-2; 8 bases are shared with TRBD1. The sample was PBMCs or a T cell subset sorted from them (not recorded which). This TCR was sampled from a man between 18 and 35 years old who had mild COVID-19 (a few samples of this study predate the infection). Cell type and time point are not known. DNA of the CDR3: TGTGCCAGCAGCTCGGGACAGGCCACTAACTATGGCTACACCTTC. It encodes CASSSGQATNYGYTF.